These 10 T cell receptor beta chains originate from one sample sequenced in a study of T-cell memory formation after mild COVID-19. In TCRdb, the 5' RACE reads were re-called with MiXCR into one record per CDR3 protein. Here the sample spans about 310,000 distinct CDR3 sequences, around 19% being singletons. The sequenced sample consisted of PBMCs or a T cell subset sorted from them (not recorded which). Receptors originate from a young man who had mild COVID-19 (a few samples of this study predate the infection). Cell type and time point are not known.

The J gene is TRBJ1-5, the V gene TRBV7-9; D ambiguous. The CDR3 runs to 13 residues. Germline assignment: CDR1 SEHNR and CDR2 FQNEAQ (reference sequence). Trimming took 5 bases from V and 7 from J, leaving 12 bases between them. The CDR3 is CASSLRQDQPQHF. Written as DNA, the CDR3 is TGTGCCAGCAGCCTACGGCAGGACCAGCCCCAGCATTTT.

CDR3: CASSSDRGRTDTQYF. CDR3 nucleotide sequence: TGTGCCAGCAGCTCCGACAGGGGGCGGACAGATACGCAGTATTTT. V usage is TRBV11-1 and J usage is TRBJ2-3; 10 bases map to TRBD1. The CDR3 is 15 amino acids. The V segment lost 4 bases and the J segment 3 bases; nucleotides outside the gene matches: 4. Germline-derived CDR1 and CDR2 are SGHAT and FQDESV (reference sequence).

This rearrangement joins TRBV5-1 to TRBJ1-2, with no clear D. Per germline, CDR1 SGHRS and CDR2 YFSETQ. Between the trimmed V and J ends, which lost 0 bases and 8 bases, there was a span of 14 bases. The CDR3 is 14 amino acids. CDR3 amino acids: CASSLGRALEGYTF. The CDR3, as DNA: TGCGCCAGCAGCTTGGGCCGCGCGCTGGAGGGCTACACCTTC.

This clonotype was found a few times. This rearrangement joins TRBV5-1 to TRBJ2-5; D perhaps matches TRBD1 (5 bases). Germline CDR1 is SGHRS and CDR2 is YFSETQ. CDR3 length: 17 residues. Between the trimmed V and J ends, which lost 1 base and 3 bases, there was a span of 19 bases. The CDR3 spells CASSLLPLTAKEETQYF. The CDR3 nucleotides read TGCGCCAGCAGCTTGCTCCCCCTGACAGCCAAGGAAGAGACCCAGTACTTC.

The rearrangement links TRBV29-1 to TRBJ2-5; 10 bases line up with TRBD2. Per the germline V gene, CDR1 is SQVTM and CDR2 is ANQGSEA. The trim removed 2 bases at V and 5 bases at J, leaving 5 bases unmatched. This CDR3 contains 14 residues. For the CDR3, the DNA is TGCAGCGTTGAACTAGCGGGGGCCGGGGAGACCCAGTACTTC. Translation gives CSVELAGAGETQYF.

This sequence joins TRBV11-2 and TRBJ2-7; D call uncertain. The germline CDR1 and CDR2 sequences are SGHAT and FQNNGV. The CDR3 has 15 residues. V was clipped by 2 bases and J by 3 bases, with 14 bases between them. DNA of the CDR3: TGTGCCAGCAGCTTATCGGTCCGGAAGGTCTACGAGCAGTACTTC. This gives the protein CASSLSVRKVYEQYF. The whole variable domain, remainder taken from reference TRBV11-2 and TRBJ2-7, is EAGVAQSPRYKIIEKRQSVAFWCNPISGHATLYWYQQILGQGPKLLIQFQNNGVVDDSQLPKDRFSAERLKGVDSTLKIQPAKLEDSAVYLCASSLSVRKVYEQYFGPGTRLTVT.

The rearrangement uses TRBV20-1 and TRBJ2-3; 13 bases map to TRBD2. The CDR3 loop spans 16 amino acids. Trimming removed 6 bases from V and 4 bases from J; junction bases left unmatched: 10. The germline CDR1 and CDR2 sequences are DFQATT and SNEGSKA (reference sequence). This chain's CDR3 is CSATGTSGVAADTQYF. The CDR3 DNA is TGCAGTGCCACCGGGACTAGCGGGGTAGCGGCAGATACGCAGTATTTT.

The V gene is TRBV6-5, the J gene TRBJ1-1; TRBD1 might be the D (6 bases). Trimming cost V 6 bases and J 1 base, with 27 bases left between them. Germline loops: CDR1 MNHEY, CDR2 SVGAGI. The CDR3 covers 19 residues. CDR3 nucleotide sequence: TGTGCCAGCAGGGGACGACAACAGGGTGCCGCTGAGTGGAACACTGAAGCTTTCTTT. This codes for CASRGRQQGAAEWNTEAFF.

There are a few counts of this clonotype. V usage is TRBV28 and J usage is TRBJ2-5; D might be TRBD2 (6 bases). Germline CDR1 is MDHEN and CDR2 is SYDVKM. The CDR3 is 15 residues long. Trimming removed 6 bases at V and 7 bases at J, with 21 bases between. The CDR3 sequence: CASSPDKLASGTQYF. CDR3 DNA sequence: TGTGCCAGCAGCCCCGATAAACTAGCTTCGGGGACCCAGTACTTC.

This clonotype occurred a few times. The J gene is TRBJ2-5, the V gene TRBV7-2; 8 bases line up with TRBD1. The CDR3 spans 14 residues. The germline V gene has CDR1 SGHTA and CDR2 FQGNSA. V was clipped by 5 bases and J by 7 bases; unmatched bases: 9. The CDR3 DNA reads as TGTGCCAGCAGCCAGGGACAGGCTTACCGGACCCAGTACTTC. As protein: CASSQGQAYRTQYF.